Listed below are T cell receptor beta chains from one sample, sequenced in a study of blood T cell repertoires in COVID-19. The table came from immunoSEQ multiplex PCR; TCRdb's copy has only in-frame clones and leaves some out. The sample has 70,000 to 100,000 clones, about 88% seen once. The sample was peripheral blood. The source of these receptors is an elderly woman with acute or convalescent COVID-19. The CDR3 runs from the conserved cysteine through the conserved F or W. D genes are given only for firm matches. The size of a clone is reported for some rows only, either as once, few or many, or as a class for expanded clones.

clone size: NA
J gene: TRBJ1-3
D gene: NA
V gene: TRBV18
CDR3 protein: CASSPAGAGNTIYF
CDR3 DNA: TGTGCCAGCTCACCGGCAGGGGCTGGAAACACCATATATTTT

clone size: NA
J gene: TRBJ2-7
D gene: NA
V gene: TRBV6-5
CDR3 protein: CASSYSYSSYEQYF
CDR3 DNA: TGTGCCAGCAGTTACTCTTATAGCTCCTACGAGCAGTACTTC

clone size: NA
J gene: TRBJ2-7
D gene: TRBD1
V gene: TRBV15
CDR3 protein: CATSGTGFRRRDEQYF
CDR3 DNA: TGTGCCACCAGCGGGACAGGTTTTCGTCGACGGGACGAGCAGTACTTC

clone size: NA
J gene: TRBJ2-5
D gene: TRBD1
V gene: TRBV19
CDR3 protein: CASSRGQGKYQETQYF
CDR3 DNA: TGTGCCAGTAGTAGGGGACAGGGGAAGTACCAAGAGACCCAGTACTTC

clone size: NA
J gene: TRBJ2-7
D gene: NA
V gene: TRBV7-9
CDR3 protein: CASSQRASTRGPYEQYF
CDR3 DNA: TGTGCCAGCAGTCAGAGGGCCTCAACCAGGGGCCCCTACGAGCAGTACTTC

clone size: NA
J gene: TRBJ1-3
D gene: NA
V gene: TRBV13
CDR3 protein: CASSSRSKQGFSGNTIYF
CDR3 DNA: TGTGCCAGCAGCTCTAGGTCCAAACAGGGATTTTCGGGAAACACCATATATTTT

clone size: NA
J gene: TRBJ2-1
D gene: TRBD2
V gene: TRBV5-5
CDR3 protein: CASKVSGGASYNEQFF
CDR3 DNA: TGTGCCAGCAAGGTTAGCGGGGGGGCCTCCTACAATGAGCAGTTCTTC

clone size: NA
J gene: TRBJ2-7
D gene: TRBD1
V gene: TRBV6-5
CDR3 protein: CASTTGGRYEQYF
CDR3 DNA: TGTGCCAGCACGACAGGGGGCAGGTACGAGCAGTACTTC

clone size: NA
J gene: TRBJ2-7
D gene: TRBD1
V gene: TRBV5-4
CDR3 protein: CASSLGGTGSYEQYF
CDR3 DNA: TGTGCCAGCAGCCTGGGAGGGACAGGGTCATACGAGCAGTACTTC

clone size: NA
J gene: TRBJ2-5
D gene: NA
V gene: TRBV18
CDR3 protein: CASSPVDSQETQYF
CDR3 DNA: TGTGCCAGCTCACCCGTGGACAGCCAAGAGACCCAGTACTTC

clone size: NA
J gene: TRBJ1-2
D gene: TRBD1
V gene: TRBV27
CDR3 protein: CASSLKQGASNYGYTF
CDR3 DNA: TGTGCCAGCAGTTTAAAACAGGGGGCGTCAAACTATGGCTACACCTTC

clone size: NA
J gene: TRBJ2-1
D gene: TRBD2
V gene: TRBV12-3/TRBV12-4
CDR3 protein: CASSLASGAPLF
CDR3 DNA: TGTGCCAGCAGTTTAGCAAGCGGGGCCCCCCTCTTC

clone size: NA
J gene: TRBJ2-2
D gene: NA
V gene: TRBV6-5
CDR3 protein: CASSYRTTGSGELFF
CDR3 DNA: TGTGCCAGCAGTTACCGCACAACAGGGTCCGGGGAGCTGTTTTTT

clone size: NA
J gene: TRBJ1-5
D gene: NA
V gene: TRBV28
CDR3 protein: CATRVGNQPQHF
CDR3 DNA: TGTGCCACACGGGTTGGGAATCAGCCCCAGCATTTT

clone size: NA
J gene: TRBJ1-1
D gene: NA
V gene: TRBV12-3/TRBV12-4
CDR3 protein: CASSFIRGTEAFF
CDR3 DNA: TGTGCCAGCAGTTTTATCCGGGGCACTGAAGCTTTCTTT

clone size: NA
J gene: TRBJ2-5
D gene: NA
V gene: TRBV6-5
CDR3 protein: CASRPRGRETQYF
CDR3 DNA: TGTGCCAGCAGGCCTCGGGGGAGGGAGACCCAGTACTTC

clone size: NA
J gene: TRBJ1-5
D gene: NA
V gene: TRBV20-1
CDR3 protein: CSAIDRSGPQHF
CDR3 DNA: TGCAGTGCTATTGACAGGTCCGGGCCCCAGCATTTT

clone size: NA
J gene: TRBJ1-4
D gene: NA
V gene: TRBV7-2
CDR3 protein: CASSLSSAGAEKLFF
CDR3 DNA: TGTGCCAGCAGCTTAAGCTCCGCAGGGGCTGAAAAACTGTTTTTT

clone size: NA
J gene: TRBJ1-1
D gene: NA
V gene: TRBV11-2
CDR3 protein: CASRDSMRGTEAFF
CDR3 DNA: TGTGCCAGCAGGGACAGTATGAGGGGCACTGAAGCTTTCTTT

clone size: NA
J gene: TRBJ2-7
D gene: NA
V gene: TRBV2
CDR3 protein: CASSARRSSYEQYF
CDR3 DNA: TGTGCCAGCAGTGCGAGGAGGAGCTCCTACGAGCAGTACTTC

clone size: NA
J gene: TRBJ1-4
D gene: TRBD1
V gene: TRBV5-6
CDR3 protein: CASSFPGQGNEKLFF
CDR3 DNA: TGTGCCAGCAGCTTCCCGGGACAGGGTAATGAAAAACTGTTTTTT

clone size: few
J gene: TRBJ2-1
D gene: NA
V gene: TRBV18
CDR3 protein: CASSLLGGGEQFF
CDR3 DNA: TGTGCCAGCTCACTCCTTGGGGGCGGTGAGCAGTTCTTC

clone size: NA
J gene: TRBJ2-3
D gene: TRBD1
V gene: TRBV7-2
CDR3 protein: CASSSSTGILDTQYF
CDR3 DNA: TGTGCCAGCAGCTCCTCGACAGGGATTTTAGATACGCAGTATTTT

clone size: NA
J gene: TRBJ2-1
D gene: TRBD1
V gene: TRBV7-2
CDR3 protein: CASSLGTGTYNEQFF
CDR3 DNA: TGTGCCAGCAGCTTAGGGACAGGGACCTACAATGAGCAGTTCTTC

clone size: few
J gene: TRBJ2-7
D gene: TRBD1
V gene: TRBV28
CDR3 protein: CASSLPGTGGIEQYF
CDR3 DNA: TGTGCCAGCAGCCTGCCCGGGACAGGGGGCATCGAGCAGTACTTC

clone size: once
J gene: TRBJ2-7
D gene: TRBD2
V gene: TRBV28
CDR3 protein: CANALAGGGEQYF
CDR3 DNA: TGTGCCAACGCACTAGCGGGAGGCGGCGAGCAGTACTTC

clone size: NA
J gene: TRBJ1-2
D gene: NA
V gene: TRBV6-5
CDR3 protein: CASSTPRVGYTF
CDR3 DNA: TGTGCCAGCAGTACCCCCAGGGTTGGCTACACCTTC

clone size: once
J gene: TRBJ2-5
D gene: TRBD1
V gene: TRBV5-8
CDR3 protein: CANEDRVGNKETQYF
CDR3 DNA: TGTGCCAATGAGGACAGGGTAGGCAACAAAGAGACCCAGTACTTC

clone size: NA
J gene: TRBJ1-2
D gene: TRBD1
V gene: TRBV27
CDR3 protein: CASSPLADRGRRGYTF
CDR3 DNA: TGTGCCAGCAGTCCGCTGGCGGACAGGGGAAGACGCGGCTACACCTTC

clone size: NA
J gene: TRBJ2-1
D gene: NA
V gene: TRBV27
CDR3 protein: CASSSIRSSYNEQFF
CDR3 DNA: TGTGCCAGCAGTTCTATTAGGAGCTCCTACAATGAGCAGTTCTTC

clone size: NA
J gene: TRBJ2-2
D gene: TRBD1
V gene: TRBV18
CDR3 protein: CASSPRQGSTAGELFF
CDR3 DNA: TGTGCCAGCTCACCAAGACAGGGTAGTACGGCCGGGGAGCTGTTTTTT

clone size: NA
J gene: TRBJ1-1
D gene: TRBD1
V gene: TRBV30
CDR3 protein: CAWREYRGGNTEAFF
CDR3 DNA: TGTGCCTGGAGGGAATACAGGGGGGGCAACACTGAAGCTTTCTTT

clone size: NA
J gene: TRBJ2-2
D gene: TRBD1
V gene: TRBV5-1
CDR3 protein: CASSLETGQNTGELFF
CDR3 DNA: TGCGCCAGCAGCTTGGAGACAGGGCAGAACACCGGGGAGCTGTTTTTT

clone size: NA
J gene: TRBJ1-2
D gene: TRBD1
V gene: TRBV7-8
CDR3 protein: CASSLGTGVSGYTF
CDR3 DNA: TGTGCCAGCAGCTTGGGGACAGGGGTTTCAGGCTACACCTTC

clone size: NA
J gene: TRBJ1-1
D gene: NA
V gene: TRBV27
CDR3 protein: CASSSGGGVEAFF
CDR3 DNA: TGTGCCAGCAGTTCGGGGGGCGGGGTGGAAGCTTTCTTT

clone size: NA
J gene: TRBJ2-5
D gene: NA
V gene: TRBV12-3/TRBV12-4
CDR3 protein: CASSLGPSETQYF
CDR3 DNA: TGTGCCAGCAGTTTAGGGCCCTCGGAGACCCAGTACTTC

clone size: NA
J gene: TRBJ1-1
D gene: NA
V gene: TRBV18
CDR3 protein: CASSPNSKNTEAFF
CDR3 DNA: TGTGCCAGCTCACCTAATAGCAAGAACACTGAAGCTTTCTTT

clone size: medium-sized
J gene: TRBJ2-1
D gene: TRBD2
V gene: TRBV6-2/TRBV6-3
CDR3 protein: CASSYLAEPPNNEQFF
CDR3 DNA: TGTGCCAGCAGTTACCTAGCGGAACCCCCGAACAATGAGCAGTTCTTC

clone size: NA
J gene: TRBJ1-6
D gene: NA
V gene: TRBV27
CDR3 protein: CASSLLGVLSPLHF
CDR3 DNA: TGTGCCAGCAGTTTACTAGGCGTTTTATCTCCCCTCCACTTT

clone size: NA
J gene: TRBJ1-2
D gene: TRBD1
V gene: TRBV28
CDR3 protein: CASSLGQGYGYTF
CDR3 DNA: TGTGCCAGCAGTTTAGGACAGGGTTATGGCTACACCTTC

clone size: NA
J gene: TRBJ1-2
D gene: TRBD1
V gene: TRBV6-5
CDR3 protein: CASSQTGDYGYTF
CDR3 DNA: TGTGCCAGCAGTCAGACAGGGGACTATGGCTACACCTTC

clone size: NA
J gene: TRBJ2-5
D gene: TRBD2
V gene: TRBV28
CDR3 protein: CASSLSLGVAGGQETQYF
CDR3 DNA: TGTGCCAGCAGTCTATCCCTTGGGGTAGCGGGAGGCCAAGAGACCCAGTACTTC

clone size: NA
J gene: TRBJ2-5
D gene: TRBD1
V gene: TRBV11-3
CDR3 protein: CASSTGGTGDQETQYF
CDR3 DNA: TGTGCCAGCAGCACCGGCGGGACAGGGGACCAAGAGACCCAGTACTTC

clone size: NA
J gene: TRBJ1-3
D gene: NA
V gene: TRBV6-6
CDR3 protein: CASSYGAAGNTIYF
CDR3 DNA: TGTGCCAGCAGTTACGGGGCCGCGGGAAACACCATATATTTT

clone size: few
J gene: TRBJ1-5
D gene: NA
V gene: TRBV6-8
CDR3 protein: CDITGKGNQPQHF
CDR3 DNA: TGTGATATAACAGGGAAGGGCAATCAGCCCCAGCATTTT

clone size: NA
J gene: TRBJ1-3
D gene: TRBD1
V gene: TRBV5-1
CDR3 protein: CASSLAGTVSSGNTIYF
CDR3 DNA: TGCGCCAGCAGCTTGGCCGGGACAGTGAGCTCTGGAAACACCATATATTTT